The table lists the clone carrying this T cell receptor beta chain with a few counts. These data originate in a study of breast tumors, draining lymph nodes, adjacent tissues. Breast cancer patients provided tissue from their axillary draining lymph nodes. The CDR3 has 15 residues. V lost 2 bases and J 0 bases, leaving 8 bases between the germline ends. Per germline, CDR1 GTSNPN and CDR2 SVGIG (reference sequence). TCRdb independently ran MiXCR on the multiplex PCR reads; one entry per CDR3 protein. The data show roughly 130,000 distinct CDR3 sequences, just under 20% seen once. The specimen was axillary lymph node tissue. The TCR originated in a female donor with breast cancer. Some clones in this sample may be carry-over from other donors' samples. V gene TRBV30 combines with J gene TRBJ2-6; D unresolved. CDR3 protein: CAWSLDISGANVLTF. The CDR3 nucleotides are TGTGCCTGGAGTCTAGACATCTCTGGGGCCAACGTCCTGACTTTC.